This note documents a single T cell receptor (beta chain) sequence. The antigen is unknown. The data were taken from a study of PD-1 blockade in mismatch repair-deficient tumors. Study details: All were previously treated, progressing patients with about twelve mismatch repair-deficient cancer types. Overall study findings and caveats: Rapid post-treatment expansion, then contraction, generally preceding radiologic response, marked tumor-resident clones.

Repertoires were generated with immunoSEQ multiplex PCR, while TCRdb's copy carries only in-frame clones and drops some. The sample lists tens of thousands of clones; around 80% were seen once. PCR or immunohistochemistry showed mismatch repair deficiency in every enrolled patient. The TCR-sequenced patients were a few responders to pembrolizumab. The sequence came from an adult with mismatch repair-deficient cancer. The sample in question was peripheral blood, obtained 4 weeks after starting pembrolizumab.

In DNA form, the CDR3 reads TGTGCCATCAGTGAGTCGATAGGTTACAATCAGCCCCAGCATTTT. Protein product: CAISESIGYNQPQHF. The chain combines TRBV10-3 with TRBJ1-5; D remains unclear. The length of the CDR3 is 15 residues. V was pared by 0 bases and J by 3 bases, with 9 bases between. CDR1 is ENHRY and CDR2 is SYGVKD in the germline V gene.